A single sample gave rise to the 20 T cell receptor beta chains below, sequenced in a study of control samples from healthy donors and cancer patients. Produced via immunoSEQ multiplex PCR; TCRdb's table is partial and in-frame only. Of roughly 69,000 clones in the sample, 80% to 90% were seen once. Material for sequencing was PBMCs. The source of these receptors is a woman in her forties or fifties with head and neck cancer.

Only one count was recorded for this clone. The V and J genes are TRBV5-1 and TRBJ2-2, with D perhaps being TRBD1 or TRBD2 (5 bases each). Germline-derived CDR1 and CDR2 are SGHRS and YFSETQ. This CDR3 has 15 residues. V dropped 1 base and J dropped 3 bases, with 10 bases sitting between them. Written as DNA, the CDR3 is TGCGCCAGCAGCTTGTGGGACGGAGACACCGGGGAGCTGTTTTTT. This codes for CASSLWDGDTGELFF.

DNA of the CDR3: TGCGCCAGCAGCAAGACAGGGGCGCCCTCCTACGAGCAGTACTTC. It codes for CASSKTGAPSYEQYF. This chain uses TRBV5-1 with TRBJ2-7, with 8 bases fitting TRBD1. Germline values: CDR1 SGHRS, CDR2 YFSETQ. The CDR3 spans 15 residues. V shed 4 bases and J 0 bases; nucleotides not matched to a gene: 6.

The V and J genes are TRBV11-2 and TRBJ2-2; tentative D call: TRBD1 (6 bases). This CDR3 contains 14 residues. V shed 4 bases and J shed 4 bases, with 10 bases lying between them. The V gene's germline CDR1 is SGHAT and CDR2 FQNNGV. The DNA of the CDR3 is TGTGCCAGCAGCTGGGGGCGTGGCACCGGGGAGCTGTTTTTT. Protein product: CASSWGRGTGELFF.

This rearrangement joins TRBV30 to TRBJ1-1; no reliable D call. Trimming removed 2 bases at V and 4 bases at J, with 17 bases between. The germline V gene encodes CDR1 GTSNPN and CDR2 SVGIG (reference sequence). The CDR3 runs to 15 residues. The CDR3 here is CAWSWEGIEGTEAFF. The DNA of the CDR3 is TGTGCCTGGAGTTGGGAAGGGATAGAGGGCACTGAAGCTTTCTTT.

The chain couples TRBV6-2 or TRBV6-3 to TRBJ1-1; D gene uncertain. The CDR3 consists of 15 residues. With 2 bases removed from V and 2 bases from J, the gap between germline ends came to 12 bases. Germline CDR1 MNHEY, CDR2 SVGEGT. CDR3 in amino acids: CASSYAVAQNTEAFF. The DNA for the CDR3 is TGTGCCAGCAGTTACGCCGTGGCTCAAAACACTGAAGCTTTCTTT.

The chain recombines TRBV7-9 with TRBJ2-2, with D possibly matching TRBD2 (6 bases). The CDR3 runs to 15 residues. V shed 4 bases and J shed 4 bases, with 13 bases lying between them. Per germline, CDR1 SEHNR and CDR2 FQNEAQ (reference sequence). CDR3 sequence (DNA): TGTGCCAGCAGCTCCCCCGGCGGGGTCACCGGGGAGCTGTTTTTT. As protein: CASSSPGGVTGELFF.

V is TRBV9 and J is TRBJ1-4, with 12 bases aligning to TRBD1. V shed 0 bases and J 12 bases; nucleotides not matched to a gene: 3. CDR3 length: 14 amino acids. Looked up from germline, CDR1 is SGDLS and CDR2 is YYNGEE. The CDR3 loop is CASSVEGQGAELFF. In nucleotides, the CDR3 is TGTGCCAGCAGCGTAGAGGGACAGGGGGCGGAACTGTTTTTT.

The J gene is TRBJ1-2, the V gene TRBV6-5, with a tentative D call TRBD1 (5 bases). The CDR3 is made up of 14 amino acids. The germline V gene has CDR1 MNHEY and CDR2 SVGAGI. V shed 5 bases and J shed 4 bases, with 14 bases lying between them. The CDR3 DNA reads as TGTGCCAGCAGTCCAGGGAGCATAGGCTATGGCTACACCTTC. This sequence encodes CASSPGSIGYGYTF.

V gene TRBV6-5 combines with J gene TRBJ2-7; TRBD1 agrees at 11 bases. CDR1 MNHEY and CDR2 SVGAGI come from the germline V gene. The CDR3 loop spans 16 amino acids. V lost 2 bases to trimming and J lost 1 base; unmatched junction nucleotides: 4. The CDR3 protein is CASSYGQGARSYEQYF. In DNA form, the CDR3 reads TGTGCCAGCAGTTACGGACAGGGGGCTAGGTCCTACGAGCAGTACTTC.

The chain combines TRBV18 with TRBJ2-2; tentatively, D is TRBD2 (5 bases). V lost 2 bases and J lost 6, with 10 bases in between. Germline V gene lookup returns CDR1 KGHSH and CDR2 LQKENI. CDR3 size: 14 residues. Here the CDR3 reads CASSPKNGAGELFF. In DNA form, the CDR3 reads TGTGCCAGCTCACCAAAGAACGGGGCCGGGGAGCTGTTTTTT. Full variable domain (missing parts from reference TRBV18 and TRBJ2-2): NAGVMQNPRHLVRRRGQEARLRCSPMKGHSHVYWYRQLPEEGLKFMVYLQKENIIDESGMPKERFSAEFPKEGPSILRIQQVVRGDSAAYFCASSPKNGAGELFFGEGSRLTVL.

The gene calls are TRBV28 and TRBJ2-2; D gene ambiguous. The CDR3 has 14 amino acids. V lost 5 bases and J lost 0, with 7 bases in between. The germline V gene has CDR1 MDHEN and CDR2 SYDVKM. In nucleotides, the CDR3 is TGTGCCAGCAGTCTACAAGCGAACACCGGGGAGCTGTTTTTT. This sequence encodes CASSLQANTGELFF.

The chain recombines TRBV3-1 (or the pseudogene TRBV3-2) with TRBJ1-1; no reliable D call. The CDR3 sequence is 18 residues long. The V end lost 3 bases, the J end lost 1 base, and 21 bases lay between the germline ends. The germline gives CDR1 LGHDT, CDR2 YNNKEL (reference sequence). The DNA of the CDR3 is TGTGCCAGCAGCCACGGTTTCCGGGCCACGGTGACGAACACTGAAGCTTTCTTT. Translated: CASSHGFRATVTNTEAFF.

CDR3 in amino acids: CAWSPLTGSSGNTIYF. The CDR3 DNA reads as TGTGCCTGGAGTCCTCTGACCGGTTCCTCTGGAAACACCATATATTTT. J is TRBJ1-3 and V is TRBV30; D uncertain. CDR1 is GTSNPN, CDR2 SVGIG, per germline (reference sequence). This CDR3 contains 16 residues. V shed 2 bases and J shed 0 bases, with 14 bases lying between them.

The chain recombines TRBV29-1 with TRBJ2-3, with D tentatively TRBD1 (5 bases). Between the trimmed V and J ends, which lost 3 bases and 3 bases, there was a span of 13 bases. The CDR3 has 14 residues. Germline assignment: CDR1 SQVTM and CDR2 ANQGSEA. CDR3 protein: CSVESWQGTDTQYF. The CDR3 bases are TGCAGCGTTGAGTCGTGGCAGGGAACAGATACGCAGTATTTT.

This chain uses TRBV6-5 with TRBJ1-2; D perhaps matches TRBD1 (5 bases). The CDR3 runs 13 residues. Germline V gene data show CDR1 as MNHEY and CDR2 as SVGAGI. V was pared by 11 bases and J by 4 bases, with 17 bases between. CDR3 in DNA: TGTGCCTCAACAAGTTGGGACGCCTATGGCTACACCTTC. Protein: CASTSWDAYGYTF.

The V and J genes are TRBV5-1 and TRBJ2-3; D is perhaps TRBD2 (6 bases). The length of the CDR3 is 13 residues. Trimming stripped 2 bases from V and 5 bases from J, with 9 bases between. Germline lookup yields CDR1 SGHRS and CDR2 YFSETQ. CDR3 sequence: CASSLGLLDTQYF. In DNA, the CDR3 is TGCGCCAGCAGCTTAGGACTACTAGATACGCAGTATTTT.

The genes are TRBV7-3 and TRBJ1-4, with 8 bases aligning to TRBD1. CDR1 is SGHTA, CDR2 FQGTGA, per germline. The CDR3 runs to 15 residues. J was trimmed by 6 bases and V by 5 bases; bases with no gene match: 8. This chain's CDR3 is CASSTLQGGDEKLFF. The CDR3 coding sequence is TGTGCCAGCAGCACACTACAGGGGGGAGATGAAAAACTGTTTTTT.

This chain connects TRBV28 to TRBJ1-2; 10 bases align to TRBD1. Trimming cost V 6 bases and J 7 bases; bases outside gene matches: 11. The CDR3 extends over 15 amino acids. The germline V gene encodes CDR1 MDHEN and CDR2 SYDVKM. The CDR3 region has the DNA TGTGCCAGCAGCTCCCTGGGACAGGGGACGAGTGGCTACACCTTC. Residues: CASSSLGQGTSGYTF.

The chain links TRBV7-7 to TRBJ1-3, with D unresolved. CDR3 length: 14 residues. Germline V gene sequence: CDR1 SSHAT, CDR2 FNYEAQ (reference sequence). Trimming took 5 bases from V and 9 from J, leaving 17 bases between them. The CDR3 protein is CASSPSSSGSTIYF. DNA for the CDR3: TGTGCCAGCAGCCCCAGCAGCTCGGGGAGCACCATATATTTT.

V is TRBV6-1 and J is TRBJ1-2, with a tentative D call TRBD1 (6 bases). Trimming cost V 2 bases and J 7 bases, with 14 bases left between them. The CDR3 is 14 amino acids. Germline loops: CDR1 MNHNS, CDR2 SASEGT. In DNA, the CDR3 is TGTGCCAGCAGTGAAAAAAGGACAGCCGGTGGCTACACCTTC. Translating it yields CASSEKRTAGGYTF.